The entry that follows covers one T cell receptor beta chain sequence. Other DNA sequences in this sample translate to the same CDR3. The data are from a study of blood T cell repertoires in COVID-19. At the level of the study: Samples came from the United States, Italy and Spain, spanning acute and convalescent COVID-19.

Authors' analysis steps: Amplification from reference gene primers served as the basis for estimated nucleated cell counts. The protocol was immunoSEQ multiplex PCR, while the TCRdb copy is restricted to in-frame clones and leaves out a portion. V, J and clone size are taken as reported in that table, and D and trimming were inferred from the DNA itself. Of 200,000 to 300,000 clones listed, about 90% are singletons. With 4 bases removed from V and 4 bases from J, the gap between germline ends came to 5 bases. The CDR3 is 12 amino acids. Germline assignment: CDR1 SGHTA and CDR2 FQGNSA. The TCR originated in a woman in her 30s who had recovered from COVID-19. This rearrangement joins TRBV7-2 to TRBJ2-1; possibly TRBD2 for D (5 bases). The sequencing sample was made of peripheral blood. The CDR3 bases are TGTGCCAGCAGCTCGGGGTACAATGAGCAGTTCTTC. The encoded protein is CASSSGYNEQFF.